The 27 T cell receptor beta chains listed next were all sequenced from one sample in a study of blood T cells in healthy people across ages. Together with a sample-barcoded 5' primer, a J-beta primer mix was included in a second PCR lasting about 6 to 12 cycles. TCRdb re-called the 5' RACE reads through MiXCR, storing one row per CDR3 protein. The table includes fewer than 2,000,000 distinct CDR3 sequences, 30% to 40% detected once. The sample consisted of blood. These receptors all come from a human donor in good health.

This clonotype occurred a few times. This chain connects TRBV20-1 to TRBJ2-3; 8 positions match TRBD2. V was pared by 5 bases and J by 8 bases, with 12 bases of the junction left unmatched. The germline gives CDR1 DFQATT, CDR2 SNEGSKA (reference sequence). CDR3 length equals 14 residues. CDR3 residues: CSAPGLGSPSTQYF. CDR3 sequence (DNA): TGCAGTGCTCCGGGACTAGGAAGCCCCAGTACGCAGTATTTT.

On this clonotype itself: Germline is not matched at one junction end, which may reflect a read error. The rearrangement joins TRBV9 to TRBJ2-3; D ambiguous. The CDR3 is 14 amino acids. Per germline, CDR1 SGDLS and CDR2 YYNGEE. CDR3 loop: CVSSSSKGTDTQYF. CDR3 nucleotides: TGTGTCAGCAGCTCTAGTAAGGGTACAGATACGCAGTATTTT.

This clonotype has only a few counts. This chain connects TRBV4-2 to TRBJ1-1, with no clear D. Trimming cost V 1 base and J 4 bases, with 7 bases left between them. Germline loops: CDR1 LGHNA, CDR2 YNFKEQ. The CDR3 spans 13 residues. CDR3 protein: CASSQGAFTEAFF. The CDR3 bases are TGTGCCAGCAGCCAAGGGGCATTCACTGAAGCTTTCTTT.

The sample holds one count of this clonotype. The chain uses TRBV14 and TRBJ1-5, with 7 bases aligning to TRBD1. This CDR3 region has 15 residues. Germline V gene lookup returns CDR1 SGHDN and CDR2 FVKESK. Unmatched junction bases numbered 11, after V lost 5 bases and J lost 7 bases. The DNA of the CDR3 is TGTGCCAGCAGCTACAGGGGATTTTCCGAGCAGCCCCAGCATTTT. Translation gives CASSYRGFSEQPQHF.

This chain uses TRBV12-3 or TRBV12-4 with TRBJ2-3; tentatively, D is TRBD1 (5 bases). This CDR3 contains 16 residues. The V and J ends lost 6 bases and 6 bases respectively, with 22 bases between them. CDR3 nucleotides: TGTGCCAGCAGCCGAGCCGGACATTCCCTTGGGGATACGCAGTATTTT. Translating gives CASSRAGHSLGDTQYF.

The J gene is TRBJ2-1, the V gene TRBV7-2; either TRBD1 or TRBD2 may fit D (5 bases each). V was shortened by 8 bases and J by 4 bases, with 21 bases between the two germline ends. CDR1 is SGHTA and CDR2 is FQGNSA in the germline V gene. This CDR3 spans 16 amino acids. The CDR3 is CASELIGAGRYNEQFF. As DNA, the CDR3 is TGTGCCAGCGAACTCATCGGGGCAGGGAGATACAATGAGCAGTTCTTC.

Of note for this clonotype: A read error may produce the germline difference seen at one junction end. This sequence joins TRBV12-3 or TRBV12-4 and TRBJ2-1; D call uncertain. This CDR3 is 13 amino acids long. CDR3 region: CACSFSLYNEQFF. The CDR3 nucleotides read TGTGCCTGCAGTTTCTCACTATACAATGAGCAGTTCTTC.

The J gene is TRBJ1-1, the V gene TRBV5-1; no clear D gene. Trimming took off 1 base at V and 0 bases at J, with 13 bases between the two ends. This CDR3 spans 16 amino acids. Per germline, CDR1 SGHRS and CDR2 YFSETQ. The CDR3 protein is CASSLYGINMNTEAFF. As DNA, the CDR3 is TGCGCCAGCAGCTTGTATGGCATCAACATGAACACTGAAGCTTTCTTT.

CDR3 in DNA: TGTGCCAGCAGTGAAACGGGACAGATCCCAGATACGCAGTATTTT. As protein: CASSETGQIPDTQYF. This chain links TRBV6-1 with TRBJ2-3; TRBD1 matches 7 bases. CDR3 length equals 15 residues. J was trimmed by 4 bases and V by 2 bases; bases with no gene match: 6. CDR1 is MNHNS and CDR2 is SASEGT in the germline V gene.

As to this clonotype: A read error may produce the germline difference seen at one junction end. This rearrangement joins TRBV6-6 to TRBJ1-5; D is ambiguous. The CDR3 has 14 residues. The germline CDR1 and CDR2 sequences are MNHNY and SVGAGI (reference sequence). CDR3 DNA: TGTGCCAGCAGGCCCGGACGAGGCAATCAGTCCCAGCATTTT. This encodes CASRPGRGNQSQHF.

This clonotype appeared a few times. The rearrangement links TRBV5-1 to TRBJ2-7; D is uncertain. This CDR3 comprises 17 residues. Per the germline V gene, CDR1 is SGHRS and CDR2 is YFSETQ. The ends were cut back, 0 bases at V and 3 bases at J, with 19 bases in the middle. CDR3 bases: TGCGCCAGCAGCTTGGGTTCCAAATCGGCTACGTTCTACGAGCAGTACTTC. It translates to CASSLGSKSATFYEQYF.

This clonotype was seen a single time. The V gene is TRBV29-1, the J gene TRBJ2-3, with TRBD2 matching over 15 bases. From germline, CDR1 is SQVTM and CDR2 ANQGSEA. After removal of 1 base from V and 5 bases from J, the junction contained 4 bases not matched to a gene. This CDR3 contains 16 residues. CDR3 DNA: TGCAGCGTTGAAGGGACTAGCGGGGGGGCCATAGATACGCAGTATTTT. This gives the protein CSVEGTSGGAIDTQYF.

The chain uses TRBV7-9 and TRBJ1-2; D unresolved. V lost 2 bases to trimming and J lost 8 bases, with 9 bases between them. Germline V gives CDR1 SEHNR, CDR2 FQNEAQ (reference sequence). The length of the CDR3 is 12 residues. The CDR3 DNA sequence: TGTGCCAGCAGCTTACAGCCGGGAGGCTACACCTTC. Amino acids: CASSLQPGGYTF.

V and J are TRBV7-2 and TRBJ2-5; D remains ambiguous. Trimming removed 5 bases from V and 11 bases from J, with 18 bases in between. Germline V gene lookup returns CDR1 SGHTA and CDR2 FQGNSA. The length of the CDR3 is 13 residues. This chain's CDR3 is CASSPHINNEQYF. DNA for the CDR3: TGTGCCAGCAGCCCCCACATTAATAATGAGCAGTACTTC.

This clonotype was seen repeatedly, ten times or more. The gene calls are TRBV7-3 and TRBJ2-5; 7 bases line up with TRBD2. The DNA end is more similar to TRBJ2-7, so the J call may be wrong. The length of the CDR3 is 14 residues. The germline V gene has CDR1 SGHTA and CDR2 FQGTGA. The CDR3 region is CASSLFAGAYEQYF. The CDR3 bases are TGTGCCAGCAGCTTATTTGCGGGAGCCTACGAGCAGTACTTC.

This clonotype occurred a few times. The chain combines TRBV6-5 with TRBJ1-4, with D possibly matching TRBD1 (5 bases). In germline, CDR1 is MNHEY, CDR2 SVGAGI. This CDR3 region has 17 residues. V gave up 0 bases and J gave up 5 bases, with 16 bases separating them. The CDR3 region is CASSYSSSGPKNEKLFF. The CDR3 DNA follows: TGTGCCAGCAGTTACTCTAGTTCGGGGCCAAAGAATGAAAAACTGTTTTTT.

This clonotype was picked up a small number of times. J is TRBJ2-2 and V is TRBV4-3; D perhaps matches TRBD2 (5 bases). Trimming left V 1 base short and J 6 bases short, with 18 bases between. Germline V lookup: CDR1 LGHNA, CDR2 YSLEER. This CDR3 region has 17 residues. This chain's CDR3 is CASSQGKTRGVAGELFF. The CDR3 bases are TGCGCCAGCAGCCAAGGGAAGACACGGGGAGTAGCCGGGGAGCTGTTTTTT.

The J gene is TRBJ1-6, the V gene TRBV7-3; TRBD1 matches 7 bases. The length of the CDR3 is 14 residues. V was pared by 5 bases and J by 10 bases, with 8 bases of the junction left unmatched. Germline V CDR1 and CDR2: SGHTA, FQGTGA. The CDR3 loop is CASSPGQEGSPLHF. The CDR3 bases are TGTGCCAGCAGCCCTGGACAGGAGGGATCACCCCTCCACTTT.

V gene TRBV4-2 combines with J gene TRBJ2-3; 8 nucleotides agree with TRBD2. J gave up 5 bases and V 5 bases, and 6 bases lay outside the gene matches. Germline lookup yields CDR1 LGHNA and CDR2 YNFKEQ. The CDR3 has 14 amino acids. CDR3: CASSTGGGEDTQYF. The CDR3 DNA follows: TGTGCCAGCAGCACGGGAGGGGGGGAAGATACGCAGTATTTT.

The CDR3 region is CASSAQVGAFQPQHF. The CDR3 DNA follows: TGTGCCAGCAGTGCCCAGGTGGGGGCTTTTCAGCCCCAGCATTTT. The V call is TRBV28, the J call TRBJ1-5; TRBD1 is a possible D gene (6 bases). Germline CDR1 is MDHEN and CDR2 is SYDVKM. The CDR3 has 15 residues. V was trimmed by 5 bases and J by 6 bases, leaving 17 bases between them. The full variable domain, in which reference TRBV28 and TRBJ1-5 provide the parts outside the CDR3, is DVKVTQSSRYLVKRTGEKVFLECVQDMDHENMFWYRQDPGLGLRLIYFSYDVKMKEKGDIPEGYSVSREKKERFSLILESASTNQTSMYLCASSAQVGAFQPQHFGDGTRLSIL.

V gene TRBV6-2 or TRBV6-3 combines with J gene TRBJ2-5; D uncertain. Germline CDR1 is MNHEY and CDR2 is SVGEGT. The germline V and J ends were trimmed by 0 bases and 3 bases, with 11 bases remaining between them. The CDR3 length is 15 residues. This CDR3 reads CASSYSTSRKETQYF. In DNA form, the CDR3 reads TGTGCCAGCAGTTACTCGACATCCAGGAAAGAGACCCAGTACTTC.

This clonotype has a handful of counts. The chain joins TRBV20-1 to TRBJ2-5; perhaps D is TRBD1 or TRBD2 (5 bases each). CDR1 and CDR2 from the germline V gene are DFQATT and SNEGSKA (reference sequence). This CDR3 is built from 15 residues. V gave up 0 bases and J gave up 4 bases, with 15 bases separating them. The CDR3: CSARDSRDDRETQYF. The CDR3 DNA follows: TGCAGTGCTAGAGACTCCCGGGACGATCGAGAGACCCAGTACTTC.

The chain links TRBV7-3 to TRBJ2-1; 7 bases are a match to TRBD1. V shed 1 base, J shed 4 bases, and the junction held 4 bases outside the gene matches. Germline assignment: CDR1 SGHTA and CDR2 FQGTGA. This CDR3 has 15 residues. CDR3 sequence reads: CASSLMGQIYNEQFF. CDR3 DNA: TGTGCCAGCAGCTTAATGGGACAGATTTACAATGAGCAGTTCTTC.

The chain joins TRBV4-3 to TRBJ2-1; 7 bases line up with TRBD2. The germline V gene has CDR1 LGHNA and CDR2 YSLEER. The CDR3 is 17 amino acids. The junction had 6 bases not matched to a gene; V was cut back by 1 base and J by 0 bases. Written as DNA, the CDR3 is TGCGCCAGCAGCCAAGGACTAGCTCTTGGCTCCTACAATGAGCAGTTCTTC. Protein product: CASSQGLALGSYNEQFF.

This chain uses TRBV20-1 with TRBJ2-7; 7 nucleotides align to TRBD2. CDR1 DFQATT and CDR2 SNEGSKA come from the germline V gene (reference sequence). This CDR3 region has 12 residues. The CDR3 nucleotides read TGCAGCGAGGGCGGGAGTAATGGGGAGCAGTACTTC. It translates to CSEGGSNGEQYF.

This rearrangement joins TRBV27 to TRBJ1-5; D unclear. Germline-derived CDR1 and CDR2 are MNHEY and SMNVEV (reference sequence). The CDR3 is 15 residues long. Deletions cut 0 bases from V and 3 bases from J, with 9 bases between. CDR3 sequence (DNA): TGTGCCAGCAGTTTATCATACGGTATCAATCAGCCCCAGCATTTT. Translated, it gives CASSLSYGINQPQHF.

This chain uses TRBV12-3 or TRBV12-4 with TRBJ2-7; D not certain. The CDR3 contains 12 residues. V was trimmed by 6 bases and J by 5 bases, leaving 11 bases between them. The CDR3 protein is CASSAAVHEQYF. CDR3 nucleotide sequence: TGTGCCAGCAGCGCGGCGGTCCACGAGCAGTACTTC.